Below are 29 T cell receptor beta chains sequenced from a single sample in a study of T cells after yellow fever vaccination. TCRdb ran MiXCR on the 5' RACE reads and lists one entry per CDR3 protein. The table shows a few hundred thousand distinct CDR3 sequences, with approximately 3.9% occurring only once. The specimen comprised PBMCs, sampled on the day of the yellow fever booster vaccination. The receptor set was obtained from a man younger than 35 who received the YFV17D yellow fever vaccine.

The chain recombines TRBV29-1 with TRBJ2-1, with D unclear. Germline V gives CDR1 SQVTM, CDR2 ANQGSEA. With 4 bases removed from V and 0 bases from J, the gap between germline ends came to 7 bases. This CDR3 is 13 amino acids long. CDR3 DNA: TGCAGCGTTGCGGCAAGCTCCTACAATGAGCAGTTCTTC. Its translation is CSVAASSYNEQFF.

This clonotype was seen a few times. This chain uses TRBV6-6 with TRBJ1-6; D gene ambiguous. CDR3 length: 14 amino acids. Germline lookup yields CDR1 MNHNY and CDR2 SVGAGI (reference sequence). With 5 bases removed from V and 0 bases from J, the gap between germline ends came to 5 bases. CDR3 DNA sequence: TGTGCCAGCAGTGCGAGCTCCTATAATTCACCCCTCCACTTT. Its protein product is CASSASSYNSPLHF.

Ten or more counts support this clonotype. The chain combines TRBV20-1 with TRBJ2-1; a weak D match, TRBD1 (5 bases). V was clipped by 4 bases and J by 12 bases, with 19 bases between them. The CDR3 length is 13 residues. Germline lookup yields CDR1 DFQATT and CDR2 SNEGSKA (reference sequence). CDR3 amino acids: CSAISLGVRVQFF. As DNA, the CDR3 is TGCAGTGCTATCAGTCTAGGGGTCAGAGTGCAGTTCTTC.

This clonotype was seen more than once but under ten times. This chain connects TRBV20-1 to TRBJ2-3; perhaps TRBD1 as D (6 bases). The length of the CDR3 is 13 residues. Trimming removed 4 bases from V and 1 base from J, with 9 bases in between. The germline gives CDR1 DFQATT, CDR2 SNEGSKA (reference sequence). CDR3 nucleotides: TGCAGTGCTAAGACAGGAGGCACAGATACGCAGTATTTT. Its protein product is CSAKTGGTDTQYF.

This clonotype was found many times. The rearrangement links TRBV5-1 to TRBJ2-2, with TRBD1 identical over 12 bases. After removal of 4 bases from V and 5 bases from J, the junction contained 3 bases not matched to a gene. The CDR3 totals 15 residues. Germline loops: CDR1 SGHRS, CDR2 YFSETQ. The CDR3 region has the DNA TGCGCCAGCAGCCCGGGACAGGGGGCGACCGGGGAGCTGTTTTTT. This translates into CASSPGQGATGELFF.

This clonotype was detected only a few times. The V call is TRBV9, the J call TRBJ1-2; 7 bases align to TRBD1. This CDR3 is built from 14 residues. CDR1 and CDR2 from the germline V gene are SGDLS and YYNGEE. Trimming removed 4 bases from V and 4 bases from J; junction bases left unmatched: 7. The CDR3 region is CASSKGGQTYGYTF. DNA of the CDR3: TGTGCCAGCAGCAAAGGGGGACAGACCTATGGCTACACCTTC.

The gene calls are TRBV20-1 and TRBJ2-3; 13 bases line up with TRBD2. This CDR3 is built from 14 residues. V was clipped by 6 bases and J by 4 bases; unmatched bases: 4. Germline V CDR1 and CDR2: DFQATT, SNEGSKA (reference sequence). Written as DNA, the CDR3 is TGCAGTGCAATACTAGCGGGGGGGGCAGATACGCAGTATTTT. Residues: CSAILAGGADTQYF.

This clonotype has just a few counts. The V gene is TRBV7-9, the J gene TRBJ2-1; maybe TRBD1 (6 bases). Germline V lookup: CDR1 SEHNR, CDR2 FQNEAQ (reference sequence). Trimming shortened V by 0 bases and J by 0 bases, and 9 bases separated the two germline ends. CDR3 length: 16 residues. CDR3 nucleotide sequence: TGTGCCAGCAGCTTAGCGGGGGCCGGCTCCTACAATGAGCAGTTCTTC. Protein product: CASSLAGAGSYNEQFF.

This clonotype occurred many times. V is TRBV29-1 and J is TRBJ2-3; 8 nucleotides match TRBD1. The ends lost 7 bases at V and 3 bases at J; junction bases unmatched: 12. CDR1 is SQVTM and CDR2 is ANQGSEA in the germline V gene. CDR3 length: 15 residues. DNA of the CDR3: TGCAGCGAGAAGGGGGCAGGGGGCTTTACAGATACGCAGTATTTT. Encoded protein: CSEKGAGGFTDTQYF.

This clonotype was recorded many times. The V and J genes are TRBV27 and TRBJ2-7; 10 bases are shared with TRBD1. CDR1 MNHEY and CDR2 SMNVEV come from the germline V gene (reference sequence). J gave up 7 bases and V 4 bases, and 10 bases lay outside the gene matches. The CDR3 contains 15 residues. Written as DNA, the CDR3 is TGTGCCAGCAGTTCTCCCAAGGGACAGGGGTATGAGCAGTACGTC. It is translated as CASSSPKGQGYEQYV.

The chain couples TRBV3-1 to TRBJ2-7, with 8 bases fitting TRBD2. The CDR3 consists of 15 residues. The J segment lost 2 bases and the V segment lost 1 base, leaving 4 bases of the junction unmatched. Germline V CDR1 and CDR2: LGHDT, YNNKEL (reference sequence). The CDR3 loop reads CASSQGWGLAYEQYF. DNA of the CDR3: TGTGCCAGCAGCCAAGGATGGGGACTAGCCTACGAGCAGTACTTC.

The CDR3 loop reads CASIAQLYEQYV. The CDR3 coding sequence is TGTGCCAGCATCGCTCAGTTATACGAGCAGTACGTC. The V gene is TRBV28, the J gene TRBJ2-7, with D unclear. The CDR3 sequence is 12 residues long. The ends were cut back, 7 bases at V and 4 bases at J, with 11 bases in the middle. Germline CDR1 and CDR2: MDHEN and SYDVKM.

This clonotype appeared a few times. V gene TRBV9 combines with J gene TRBJ1-2, with 8 positions matching TRBD1. Germline V lookup: CDR1 SGDLS, CDR2 YYNGEE. The CDR3 loop spans 13 amino acids. With V trimmed by 3 bases and J by 4 bases, 2 bases remained unmatched. The CDR3 loop is CASSEGQAYGYTF. As DNA, the CDR3 is TGTGCCAGCAGCGAGGGACAGGCCTATGGCTACACCTTC. Supplemented by reference TRBV9 and TRBJ1-2, the full variable domain reads DSGVTQTPKHLITATGQRVTLRCSPRSGDLSVYWYQQSLDQGLQFLIQYYNGEERAKGNILERFSAQQFPDLHSELNLSSLELGDSALYFCASSEGQAYGYTFGSGTRLTVV.

The table lists this clonotype with many counts. The chain has TRBV29-1 and TRBJ2-1; 12 nucleotides agree with TRBD1. This CDR3 is built from 16 residues. Trimming cost V 4 bases and J 9 bases; bases outside gene matches: 13. Germline values: CDR1 SQVTM, CDR2 ANQGSEA. In DNA, the CDR3 is TGCAGCGTTGGGGCGCCGGGACAGGGGGCTCGAAGTGAGCAGTTCTTC. As protein: CSVGAPGQGARSEQFF.

At least ten counts were recorded for this clonotype. V usage is TRBV3-1 and J usage is TRBJ1-1; the D is unclear. The germline V gene has CDR1 LGHDT and CDR2 YNNKEL (reference sequence). The CDR3 consists of 14 residues. V was pared by 4 bases and J by 4 bases, with 13 bases between. CDR3: CASSRRDWPTEAFF. The CDR3 coding sequence is TGTGCCAGCAGCCGCCGGGATTGGCCCACTGAAGCTTTCTTT.

There are a few counts of this clonotype. The chain joins TRBV19 to TRBJ1-2, with TRBD1 as a possible D gene (6 bases). The CDR3 sequence is 14 residues long. Germline CDR1 LNHDA, CDR2 SQIVND (reference sequence). Trimming removed 8 bases at V and 4 bases at J, with 17 bases between. CDR3 bases: TGTGCCAGTCAAAGGGCAGGGGTGGGCTATGGCTACACCTTC. Translation: CASQRAGVGYGYTF.

This clonotype was observed at least ten times. The chain couples TRBV7-9 to TRBJ1-2, with no clear D. Germline lookup yields CDR1 SEHNR and CDR2 FQNEAQ (reference sequence). The CDR3 is 16 residues long. V gave up 2 bases and J gave up 3 bases, with 16 bases separating them. As DNA, the CDR3 is TGTGCCAGCAGCTTAACAAGAAGCCCTCAGGACTATGGCTACACCTTC. Translated, it gives CASSLTRSPQDYGYTF.

This clonotype was seen repeatedly, ten times or more. The chain is built from TRBV27 and TRBJ2-1; 9 positions match TRBD1. This CDR3 spans 16 amino acids. Germline CDR1 MNHEY, CDR2 SMNVEV (reference sequence). V lost 5 bases to trimming and J lost 4 bases; unmatched junction nucleotides: 9. The CDR3 spells CASSAYGTGRYNEQFF. The CDR3 bases are TGTGCCAGCAGTGCCTACGGGACAGGGCGGTACAATGAGCAGTTCTTC.

J is TRBJ2-7 and V is TRBV24-1; 9 nucleotides align to TRBD1. The CDR3 consists of 16 residues. Germline V gene data show CDR1 as KGHDR and CDR2 as SFDVKD. After removal of 3 bases from V and 0 bases from J, the junction contained 5 bases not matched to a gene. CDR3 coding DNA: TGTGCCACCAGTGATACCCGGGACAGGGACTCCTACGAGCAGTACTTC. Translated: CATSDTRDRDSYEQYF.

V is TRBV6-2 or TRBV6-3 and J is TRBJ1-1; the D gene is possibly TRBD1 (6 bases). V dropped 6 bases and J dropped 3 bases, with 17 bases sitting between them. The germline V gene has CDR1 MNHEY and CDR2 SVGEGT. The CDR3 totals 15 residues. CDR3 residues: CASSDTGSGDTEAFF. The CDR3 bases are TGTGCCAGCAGCGATACAGGGTCGGGGGACACTGAAGCTTTCTTT.

V is TRBV6-2 or TRBV6-3 and J is TRBJ1-2; D perhaps matches TRBD1 (5 bases). This CDR3 comprises 11 residues. Trimming removed 6 bases from V and 5 bases from J, with 7 bases in between. Per the germline V gene, CDR1 is MNHEY and CDR2 is SVGEGT. Here the CDR3 reads CASRAGYGYTF. The CDR3 DNA follows: TGTGCCAGCAGAGCAGGGTATGGCTACACCTTC.

This clonotype has a count of ten or more. The V call is TRBV18, the J call TRBJ2-4; possibly TRBD2 for D (5 bases). This CDR3 has 14 amino acids. CDR1 is KGHSH and CDR2 is LQKENI in the germline V gene. The V end was cut by 6 bases, the J end by 7 bases, with 16 bases between. The CDR3 loop is CASSPIAGMNIQYF. The CDR3 bases are TGTGCCAGCTCCCCTATCGCGGGTATGAACATTCAGTACTTC.

This clonotype showed up many times. The V and J genes are TRBV27 and TRBJ2-3; TRBD2 matches 9 bases. Germline V gene data show CDR1 as MNHEY and CDR2 as SMNVEV (reference sequence). The CDR3 is made up of 17 amino acids. The V gene end was trimmed by 2 bases and the J gene end by 4 bases; junction bases not matched to a gene: 10. The CDR3 coding sequence is TGTGCCAGCAGTTTAGACCCCTCCGGGACTAGCCCAGATACGCAGTATTTT. It specifies CASSLDPSGTSPDTQYF.

This clonotype was seen a few times. The chain uses TRBV20-1 and TRBJ1-2; possible D gene TRBD1, 5 bases. In germline, CDR1 is DFQATT, CDR2 SNEGSKA (reference sequence). CDR3 length: 11 amino acids. V lost 5 bases and J lost 4, with 8 bases in between. CDR3 amino acids: CSAPDTYGYTF. CDR3 bases: TGCAGTGCTCCGGACACCTATGGCTACACCTTC.

This clonotype was found many times. The V call is TRBV9, the J call TRBJ2-3; 9 nucleotides match TRBD2. Germline CDR1 is SGDLS and CDR2 is YYNGEE. With 4 bases clipped from V and 1 base from J, the junction kept 7 bases outside the gene matches. The CDR3 runs 16 residues. CDR3 coding DNA: TGTGCCAGCAGCTTAACGACTAGCGGCCGCACAGATACGCAGTATTTT. It encodes CASSLTTSGRTDTQYF.

This clonotype was seen many times. The V and J genes are TRBV7-9 and TRBJ1-1; tentative D call: TRBD1 (6 bases). The CDR3 is 14 amino acids. Trimming took 5 bases from V and 2 from J, leaving 12 bases between them. The germline CDR1 and CDR2 sequences are SEHNR and FQNEAQ (reference sequence). CDR3 nucleotides: TGTGCCAGCAGCGGGACACTAAGAAACACTGAAGCTTTCTTT. Its translation: CASSGTLRNTEAFF.

The rearrangement joins TRBV6-4 to TRBJ2-7; 7 bases map to TRBD1. After removal of 2 bases from V and 3 bases from J, the junction contained 16 bases not matched to a gene. In germline, CDR1 is MRHNA, CDR2 SNTAGT. This CDR3 is 18 amino acids long. CDR3 bases: TGTGCCAGCAGTGACCAGGCCCCCCCGTCGACAGGGAACTACGAGCAGTACTTC. It yields the protein CASSDQAPPSTGNYEQYF.

This clonotype appeared a few times. This chain connects TRBV25-1 to TRBJ2-3, with a possible D match to TRBD1 (5 bases). Germline V gene lookup returns CDR1 MGHDK and CDR2 SYGVNS. V gave up 7 bases and J gave up 1 base, with 6 bases separating them. CDR3 length: 12 residues. CDR3 nucleotide sequence: TGTGCCAGCATACAGGGCACAGATACGCAGTATTTT. It is translated as CASIQGTDTQYF. The entire variable domain, with the rest obtained from reference TRBV25-1 and TRBJ2-3, is as follows: EADIYQTPRYLVIGTGKKITLECSQTMGHDKMYWYQQDPGMELHLIHYSYGVNSTEKGDLSSESTVSRIRTEHFPLTLESARPSHTSQYLCASIQGTDTQYFGPGTRLTVL.

This clonotype was found a few times. CDR3 sequence: CASSKQPLSADTQYF. DNA of the CDR3: TGTGCCAGTAGTAAACAGCCGTTAAGCGCAGATACGCAGTATTTT. V gene TRBV19 combines with J gene TRBJ2-3; D not certain. V lost 4 bases to trimming and J lost 4 bases, with 15 bases between them. There are 15 residues in the CDR3. Germline V gives CDR1 LNHDA, CDR2 SQIVND (reference sequence).